The next 20 T cell receptor beta chains were all read from a single sample in a study of shared clonotypes between healthy human individuals (dated by TCRdb to the early 2020s). Libraries were prepared through the immunoSEQ multiplex PCR assay. TCRdb holds this immuneACCESS table with in-frame rearrangements only. Some clones are missing; in checked studies, unresolved V genes explain under half, and the rest has no known cause. The sample table shows some 1.4 million clones, and approximately 96% are seen once. The ten largest account for roughly 1.1% of the sample. The sequencing sample was made of naive CD4+ T cells sorted from blood. The cell subset or site label on this specimen signifies: CD45RA+ positively selected. These receptors were taken from a man aged 25 to 45 in good health.

In regard to this clone: This CDR3 is also generated by other DNA sequences in the sample. The chain carries TRBV6-1 and TRBJ2-6; no reliable D call. Trimming took 1 base from V and 1 from J, leaving 2 bases between them. The CDR3 loop spans 14 amino acids. The germline V gene has CDR1 MNHNS and CDR2 SASEGT. This chain's CDR3 is CASSEGSGANVLTF. The CDR3 bases are TGTGCCAGCAGTGAAGGTTCTGGGGCCAACGTCCTGACTTTC.

The V gene is TRBV9, the J gene TRBJ2-7; 10 bases align to TRBD2. The CDR3 spans 17 residues. The germline V gene encodes CDR1 SGDLS and CDR2 YYNGEE. Losses at the gene ends were 6 bases for V and 0 bases for J; bases not matched to a gene: 12. This chain's CDR3 is CASNRAGGLGTSYEQYF. CDR3 DNA sequence: TGTGCCAGCAACAGAGCGGGAGGGCTCGGAACCTCCTACGAGCAGTACTTC.

V and J are TRBV28 and TRBJ1-2; TRBD1 might be the D (6 bases). Per germline, CDR1 MDHEN and CDR2 SYDVKM. The CDR3 length is 13 residues. Deletions cut 5 bases from V and 7 bases from J, with 14 bases between. The CDR3 DNA follows: TGTGCCAGCAGTCCTACAGGGACGTTTGGCTACACCTTC. Encoded protein: CASSPTGTFGYTF.

V is TRBV5-1 and J is TRBJ2-1, with TRBD2 matching 8 bases. This CDR3 is 17 amino acids long. J gave up 4 bases and V 0 bases, and 9 bases lay outside the gene matches. The germline V gene has CDR1 SGHRS and CDR2 YFSETQ. Written as DNA, the CDR3 is TGCGCCAGCAGCTTGGCAAGCGGGAGCGCTGCTTACAATGAGCAGTTCTTC. Protein product: CASSLASGSAAYNEQFF.

The chain recombines TRBV29-1 with TRBJ1-2; 9 positions agree with TRBD1. Unmatched junction bases numbered 5, after V lost 5 bases and J lost 1 base. The CDR3 has 14 amino acids. The germline V gene has CDR1 SQVTM and CDR2 ANQGSEA. Here the CDR3 reads CSVRRGQGNYGYTF. The CDR3 nucleotides read TGCAGCGTTCGTAGGGGACAGGGTAACTATGGCTACACCTTC.

This chain links TRBV11-2 with TRBJ2-7, with unresolved D. The length of the CDR3 is 14 residues. Germline V CDR1 and CDR2: SGHAT, FQNNGV. V was pared by 1 base and J by 4 bases, with 11 bases between. The chain's CDR3 is CASSLGGPSYEQYF. Written as DNA, the CDR3 is TGTGCCAGCAGCTTAGGAGGACCCTCTTACGAGCAGTACTTC.

This clone was recorded only once. This rearrangement joins TRBV4-3 to TRBJ2-5; unclear D gene. Germline values: CDR1 LGHNA, CDR2 YSLEER. Deletions cut 0 bases from V and 6 bases from J, with 11 bases between. The CDR3 sequence is 14 residues long. CDR3 DNA sequence: TGCGCCAGCAGCCAAGATAGAACGGTTCAGACCCAGTACTTC. This translates into CASSQDRTVQTQYF.

The chain joins TRBV2 to TRBJ1-5; 7 bases line up with TRBD1. There are 17 residues in the CDR3. V trimming: 5 bases; J trimming: 0 bases; junction bases outside the gene matches: 10. In germline, CDR1 is SNHLY, CDR2 FYNNEI. CDR3 DNA sequence: TGTGCCAGCAGTTCCCGACGGCAGGGGGATAGCAATCAGCCCCAGCATTTT. This encodes CASSSRRQGDSNQPQHF.

The CDR3 protein is CASSSNRDRATNEKLFF. The CDR3 bases are TGCGCCAGCAGCTCAAACCGGGACAGGGCCACGAATGAAAAACTGTTTTTT. The gene calls are TRBV5-1 and TRBJ1-4; the match to TRBD1 covers 9 bases. The germline CDR1 and CDR2 sequences are SGHRS and YFSETQ. V trimming: 3 bases; J trimming: 5 bases; junction bases outside the gene matches: 11. The CDR3 loop spans 17 amino acids.

This sequence joins TRBV11-3 and TRBJ2-1; the match to TRBD2 covers 7 bases. Germline-derived CDR1 and CDR2 are SGHNT and YENEEA. The CDR3 sequence is 15 residues long. After removal of 2 bases from V and 4 bases from J, the junction contained 5 bases not matched to a gene. The CDR3 DNA sequence: TGTGCCAGCAGCTTATCTCGGGAGGTTTACAATGAGCAGTTCTTC. Encoded protein: CASSLSREVYNEQFF. Full variable domain (outside the CDR3, taken from reference TRBV11-3 and TRBJ2-1): EAGVVQSPRYKIIEKKQPVAFWCNPISGHNTLYWYLQNLGQGPELLIRYENEEAVDDSQLPKDRFSAERLKGVDSTLKIQPAELGDSAVYLCASSLSREVYNEQFFGPGTRLTVL.

The V gene is TRBV9, the J gene TRBJ2-7, with D possibly matching TRBD2 (6 bases). Germline V gene sequence: CDR1 SGDLS, CDR2 YYNGEE. The CDR3 contains 14 residues. The V and J ends lost 2 bases and 4 bases respectively, with 13 bases between them. The CDR3 reads CASSVGGSGYEQYF. The CDR3 nucleotides read TGTGCCAGCAGCGTGGGGGGAAGTGGTTACGAGCAGTACTTC.

The J gene is TRBJ1-5, the V gene TRBV6-5, with D possibly matching TRBD1 (6 bases). CDR1 and CDR2 from the germline V gene are MNHEY and SVGAGI. The CDR3 sequence is 15 residues long. V was cut by 6 bases and J by 4 bases, with 16 bases left in between. DNA of the CDR3: TGTGCCAGCAGCCTAGGGGGGGACGGAAATCAGCCCCAGCATTTT. Translation: CASSLGGDGNQPQHF.

This rearrangement joins TRBV6-1 to TRBJ2-7; 7 nucleotides align to TRBD1. Trimming removed 6 bases from V and 0 bases from J; junction bases left unmatched: 8. The germline CDR1 and CDR2 sequences are MNHNS and SASEGT. This CDR3 is 15 amino acids long. CDR3 in DNA: TGTGCCAGCAGCGATACAGGGGCCTTCTCCTACGAGCAGTACTTC. It codes for CASSDTGAFSYEQYF.

A word on this clone: At the DNA level, this CDR3 is encoded by other sequences in the same sample as well. The rearrangement uses TRBV5-1 and TRBJ1-4; no definite D call. Trimming removed 0 bases from V and 0 bases from J, with 6 bases in between. The germline V gene encodes CDR1 SGHRS and CDR2 YFSETQ. This CDR3 comprises 15 residues. This chain's CDR3 is CASSLAGATNEKLFF. DNA for the CDR3: TGCGCCAGCAGCTTGGCCGGGGCAACTAATGAAAAACTGTTTTTT.

This clone was recorded once. V usage is TRBV6-1 and J usage is TRBJ1-5, with D unclear. The CDR3 is 16 amino acids. Germline loops: CDR1 MNHNS, CDR2 SASEGT. V dropped 4 bases and J dropped 3 bases, with 16 bases sitting between them. CDR3 bases: TGTGCCAGCAGTGGGAGGGATGGGCTGCCCAATCAGCCCCAGCATTTT. Its protein is CASSGRDGLPNQPQHF.

The V gene is TRBV5-1, the J gene TRBJ2-1; D is unresolved. The CDR3 is 12 residues long. Germline loops: CDR1 SGHRS, CDR2 YFSETQ. V shed 0 bases and J shed 6 bases, with 4 bases lying between them. In nucleotides, the CDR3 is TGCGCCAGCAGCTTGGAATTCAATGAGCAGTTCTTC. Translation gives CASSLEFNEQFF. The complete variable domain, with remaining parts taken from reference TRBV5-1 and TRBJ2-1, reads KAGVTQTPRYLIKTRGQQVTLSCSPISGHRSVSWYQQTPGQGLQFLFEYFSETQRNKGNFPGRFSGRQFSNSRSEMNVSTLELGDSALYLCASSLEFNEQFFGPGTRLTVL.

In this sample, this clone turned up once. In the same sample, other DNA sequences code for this CDR3. This chain joins TRBV4-3 and TRBJ1-2; perhaps TRBD1 as D (5 bases). The CDR3 length is 15 residues. Germline CDR1 is LGHNA and CDR2 is YSLEER. The germline V and J ends were trimmed by 0 bases and 2 bases, with 10 bases remaining between them. The CDR3 spells CASSQEGRGNYGYTF. DNA of the CDR3: TGCGCCAGCAGCCAAGAGGGACGGGGAAACTATGGCTACACCTTC.

This clone appeared a single time. The chain joins TRBV6-5 to TRBJ2-2, with D tentatively TRBD2 (6 bases). V was cut by 0 bases and J by 4 bases, with 12 bases left in between. Germline loops: CDR1 MNHEY, CDR2 SVGAGI. This CDR3 comprises 16 residues. The CDR3 region has the DNA TGTGCCAGCAGTTACTCGAGTTTGGGGGGCACCGGGGAGCTGTTTTTT. Translation gives CASSYSSLGGTGELFF.

This sequence joins TRBV9 and TRBJ2-7, with 7 nucleotides matching TRBD2. This CDR3 region has 15 residues. Germline CDR1 is SGDLS and CDR2 is YYNGEE. V lost 3 bases to trimming and J lost 4 bases; unmatched junction nucleotides: 10. CDR3 sequence reads: CASSAGLGLPYEQYF. DNA of the CDR3: TGTGCCAGCAGCGCCGGACTAGGACTCCCTTACGAGCAGTACTTC.

The genes are TRBV6-1 and TRBJ2-7; 10 bases fit TRBD1. The CDR3 covers 15 residues. J was trimmed by 2 bases and V by 7 bases; bases with no gene match: 8. Germline V CDR1 and CDR2: MNHNS, SASEGT. CDR3 DNA: TGTGCCAGCAAGACAGGGGGCGTGGATGCCTACGAGCAGTACTTC. Its translation: CASKTGGVDAYEQYF.